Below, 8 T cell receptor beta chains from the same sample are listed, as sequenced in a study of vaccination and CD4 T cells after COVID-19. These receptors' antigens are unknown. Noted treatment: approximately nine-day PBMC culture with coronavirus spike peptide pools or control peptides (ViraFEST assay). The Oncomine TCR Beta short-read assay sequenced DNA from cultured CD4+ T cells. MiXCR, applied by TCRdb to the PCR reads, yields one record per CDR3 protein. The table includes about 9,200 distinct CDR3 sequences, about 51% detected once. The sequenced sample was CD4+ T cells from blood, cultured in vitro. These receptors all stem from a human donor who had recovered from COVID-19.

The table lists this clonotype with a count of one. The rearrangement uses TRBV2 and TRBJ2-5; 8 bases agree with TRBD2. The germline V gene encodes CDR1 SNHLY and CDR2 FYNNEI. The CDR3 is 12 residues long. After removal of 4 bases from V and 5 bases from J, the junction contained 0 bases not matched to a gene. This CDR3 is CASSGGGETQYF. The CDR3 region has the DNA TGTGCCAGCAGTGGCGGGGGGGAGACCCAGTACTTC.

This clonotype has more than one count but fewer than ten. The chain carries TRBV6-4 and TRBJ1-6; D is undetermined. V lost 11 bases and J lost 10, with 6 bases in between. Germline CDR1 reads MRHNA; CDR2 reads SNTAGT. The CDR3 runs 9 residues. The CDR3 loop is CAGASPLHF. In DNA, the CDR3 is TGTGCCGGAGCCTCACCCCTCCACTTT.

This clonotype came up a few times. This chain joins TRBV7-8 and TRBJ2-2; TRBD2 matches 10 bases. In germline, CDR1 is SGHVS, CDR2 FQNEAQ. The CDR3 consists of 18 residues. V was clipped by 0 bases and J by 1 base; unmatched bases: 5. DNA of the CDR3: TGTGCCAGCAGCTTAGCCCCTAGCGGGGGCCTGAACACCGGGGAGCTGTTTTTT. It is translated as CASSLAPSGGLNTGELFF.

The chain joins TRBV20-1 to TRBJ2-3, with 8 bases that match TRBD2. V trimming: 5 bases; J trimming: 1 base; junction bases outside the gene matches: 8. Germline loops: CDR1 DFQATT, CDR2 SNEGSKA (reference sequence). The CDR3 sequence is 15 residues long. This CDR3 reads CSAPTAGGRTDTQYF. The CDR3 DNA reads TGCAGTGCTCCCACGGCGGGGGGCCGCACAGATACGCAGTATTTT.

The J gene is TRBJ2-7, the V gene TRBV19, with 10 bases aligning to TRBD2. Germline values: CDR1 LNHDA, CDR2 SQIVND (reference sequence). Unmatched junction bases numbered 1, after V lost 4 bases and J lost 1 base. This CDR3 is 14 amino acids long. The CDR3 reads CASSRLAGSYEQYF. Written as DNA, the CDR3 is TGTGCCAGTAGTAGACTAGCGGGTTCCTACGAGCAGTACTTC.

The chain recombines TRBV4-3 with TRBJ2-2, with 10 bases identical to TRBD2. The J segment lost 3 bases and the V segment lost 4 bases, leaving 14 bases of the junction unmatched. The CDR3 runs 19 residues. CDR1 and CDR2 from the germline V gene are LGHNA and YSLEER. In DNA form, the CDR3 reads TGCGCCAGCAGCCCAAACCCCCCCTTAGCGGGAGGTTACACCGGGGAGCTGTTTTTT. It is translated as CASSPNPPLAGGYTGELFF.

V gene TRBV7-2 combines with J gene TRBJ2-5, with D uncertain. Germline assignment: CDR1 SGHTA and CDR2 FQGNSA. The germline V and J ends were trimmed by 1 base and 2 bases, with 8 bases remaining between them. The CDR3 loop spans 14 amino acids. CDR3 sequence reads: CASSLVVSQETQYF. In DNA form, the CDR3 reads TGTGCCAGCAGCTTAGTAGTCAGTCAAGAGACCCAGTACTTC.

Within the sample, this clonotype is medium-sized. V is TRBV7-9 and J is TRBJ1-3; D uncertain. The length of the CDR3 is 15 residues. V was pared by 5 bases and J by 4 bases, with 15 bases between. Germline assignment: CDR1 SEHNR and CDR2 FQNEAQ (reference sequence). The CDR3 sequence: CASSLVVAVGNTIYF. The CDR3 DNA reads TGTGCCAGCAGCCTGGTGGTGGCAGTAGGAAACACCATATATTTT.